This T cell receptor beta chain was identified in a study of pediatric ulcerative colitis. The CDR3 has 13 amino acids. The V gene's germline CDR1 is MNHNS and CDR2 SASEGT. Between the trimmed V and J ends, which lost 2 bases and 3 bases, there was a span of 7 bases. Rectal tissue came from one to two pinch biopsies taken at colonoscopy. Here immunoSEQ multiplex PCR was the method, and the copy in TCRdb shows in-frame clones only, minus some. The table records around 10,000 clones, approximately 80% of them present only once. As regards this clone: Other DNA sequences within the sample encode an identical CDR3.

Source material: gut tissue. This TCR was sampled from a girl aged 5 to 17 who was a control in a study of pediatric ulcerative colitis. This chain joins TRBV6-1 and TRBJ1-1, with D perhaps TRBD1 (5 bases). CDR3 region: CASSERGDTEAFF. CDR3 bases: TGTGCCAGCAGTGAAAGAGGGGACACTGAAGCTTTCTTT.